This TCR beta chain came from a study of blood T cell repertoires in COVID-19. Data came from immunoSEQ multiplex PCR; TCRdb stores just in-frame clones and leaves some out. The sample includes approximately 64,000 clones, 88% of them seen just once. Per the germline V gene, CDR1 is SGHRS and CDR2 is YFSETQ. The J segment lost 1 base and the V segment lost 3 bases, leaving 6 bases of the junction unmatched. The CDR3 is 16 residues long. Enrollment of patients from Seattle took place during active infection, with longitudinal follow-up. The chain carries TRBV5-1 and TRBJ2-1, with 8 positions matching TRBD2. Sequences were obtained from peripheral blood. The receptor was derived from an older woman with COVID-19, enrolled during active disease. For the CDR3, the DNA is TGCGCCAGCAGCTCCTCACTAGCGGTATCCTACAATGAGCAGTTCTTC. It specifies CASSSSLAVSYNEQFF.